This T cell receptor beta chain appears in the sequencing data of a study of T-cell reconstitution after alpha-beta-depleted transplantation in children. This clonotype was recorded many times. Its specificity is unknown. This sample's TCRbeta library carried unique molecular identifier barcodes. A single record per CDR3 protein comes from TCRdb applying MiXCR to the PCR reads. The profile covers 300,000 or so distinct CDR3 sequences, with 23% appearing a single time and approximately 10% taken by the ten largest. Study outcomes and limitations: Some patients' high day-60 TCRbeta diversity was traced to surviving recipient T cells and thymic progenitors. T cells produced anew were the main source of T-cell counts and diversity one year after transplant. Reportedly, roughly two months post-transplant, alpha-beta T cells arose from several hundred expanded graft clones.

This CDR3 contains 11 residues. Trimming left V 5 bases short and J 6 bases short, with 7 bases between. Germline V lookup: CDR1 SQVTM, CDR2 ANQGSEA. The source of this sequence is a male patient aged 10-17 years who had a stem cell transplant for acute lymphoblastic leukemia, so the T cells may come from the graft donor. V is TRBV29-1 and J is TRBJ2-2, with D possibly being TRBD1 or TRBD2 (5 bases each). The source material was PBMCs, mostly from graft donor cells, sampled 180 days after TCRalphabeta/CD19-depleted stem cell transplant. The CDR3 DNA is TGCAGCGTTCTGGGACCCGGGGAGCTGTTTTTT. It codes for CSVLGPGELFF.